This passage covers 25 T cell receptor beta chains from one sample sequenced in a study of T cells after yellow fever vaccination. TCRdb reanalysed the 5' RACE reads using MiXCR and keeps one entry per CDR3 protein. Of about 260,000 distinct CDR3 sequences in the sample, 10% to 15% were seen once. The source material was CD4+ T cells sorted from PBMCs, sampled 45 days after the yellow fever booster vaccination. These receptors all come from a young man who received the YFV17D yellow fever vaccine.

This sequence joins TRBV10-1 and TRBJ2-5, with a tentative D call TRBD2 (5 bases). Germline V gene sequence: CDR1 WNHNN, CDR2 SYGVQD (reference sequence). This CDR3 contains 13 residues. V lost 8 bases and J lost 2, with 12 bases in between. The CDR3 is CASSPTIQETQYF. The CDR3 coding sequence is TGCGCCAGCTCTCCGACTATTCAAGAGACCCAGTACTTC.

This clonotype showed up just a few times. This rearrangement joins TRBV5-1 to TRBJ2-7; D is undetermined. The CDR3 runs 11 residues. Per the germline V gene, CDR1 is SGHRS and CDR2 is YFSETQ. Trimming removed 3 bases at V and 6 bases at J, with 7 bases between. CDR3 sequence (DNA): TGCGCCAGCAGCTCGCAATCCGAGCAGTACTTC. The encoded protein is CASSSQSEQYF.

V gene TRBV20-1 combines with J gene TRBJ2-5; D is unclear. The germline V and J ends were trimmed by 3 bases and 5 bases, with 13 bases remaining between them. This CDR3 spans 13 amino acids. The V gene's germline CDR1 is DFQATT and CDR2 SNEGSKA (reference sequence). The CDR3 sequence: CSASMPLVETQYF. In nucleotides, the CDR3 is TGCAGTGCTAGTATGCCCCTGGTGGAGACCCAGTACTTC.

This clonotype appeared a few times. The chain combines TRBV4-2 with TRBJ1-5; D remains unclear. Germline assignment: CDR1 LGHNA and CDR2 YNFKEQ. Trimming cost V 2 bases and J 2 bases, with 13 bases left between them. This CDR3 comprises 16 residues. CDR3 residues: CASSQTAGGRNQPQHF. The CDR3 DNA is TGTGCCAGCAGCCAAACGGCGGGCGGGCGCAATCAGCCCCAGCATTTT.

Only a few counts were recorded for this clonotype. The chain carries TRBV28 and TRBJ2-7; D is unresolved. CDR3 length: 11 amino acids. The V end lost 5 bases, the J end lost 5 bases, and 7 bases lay between the germline ends. In germline, CDR1 is MDHEN, CDR2 SYDVKM. CDR3 region: CASSRIDEQYF. The CDR3 DNA reads as TGTGCCAGCAGTAGGATAGACGAGCAGTACTTC.

J is TRBJ2-1 and V is TRBV6-1, with 12 bases matching TRBD2. CDR1 is MNHNS and CDR2 is SASEGT in the germline V gene. V lost 5 bases and J lost 0; bases outside the gene matches: 2. The CDR3 is 16 residues long. The CDR3 sequence is CASSRTSGDSYNEQFF. CDR3 DNA sequence: TGTGCCAGCAGTAGGACTAGCGGGGACTCCTACAATGAGCAGTTCTTC.

The table lists this clonotype with a few counts. V and J are TRBV12-3 or TRBV12-4 and TRBJ1-1, with a tentative D call TRBD1 (5 bases). V lost 7 bases and J lost 1, with 16 bases in between. The CDR3 contains 15 residues. This chain's CDR3 is CASTEYTGRNTEAFF. CDR3 sequence (DNA): TGTGCCAGCACTGAGTACACGGGACGGAACACTGAAGCTTTCTTT.

The V call is TRBV6-5, the J call TRBJ1-5; perhaps TRBD1 as D (6 bases). Trimming left V 5 bases short and J 2 bases short, with 13 bases between. CDR1 MNHEY and CDR2 SVGAGI come from the germline V gene. This CDR3 comprises 15 residues. In nucleotides, the CDR3 is TGTGCCAGCAGTAACACAGGGTTGGGCAATCAGCCCCAGCATTTT. Translating it yields CASSNTGLGNQPQHF.

The chain couples TRBV7-3 to TRBJ2-2; the D gene is possibly TRBD2 (7 bases). This CDR3 has 20 residues. Looked up from germline, CDR1 is SGHTA and CDR2 is FQGTGA. V was trimmed by 5 bases and J by 0 bases, leaving 25 bases between them. The CDR3 loop reads CASSVRTGGPRRSNTGELFF. CDR3 DNA sequence: TGTGCCAGCAGCGTACGAACGGGGGGCCCGAGGCGTTCGAACACCGGGGAGCTGTTTTTT. The variable domain in full, completed from reference TRBV7-3 and TRBJ2-2, reads GAGVSQTPSNKVTEKGKYVELRCDPISGHTALYWYRQSLGQGPEFLIYFQGTGAADDSGLPNDRFFAVRPEGSVSTLKIQRTERGDSAVYLCASSVRTGGPRRSNTGELFFGEGSRLTVL.

The rearrangement links TRBV29-1 to TRBJ2-7; D is perhaps TRBD1 (6 bases). The CDR3 contains 11 residues. Trimming removed 5 bases from V and 3 bases from J, with 8 bases in between. CDR1 is SQVTM, CDR2 ANQGSEA, per germline. The CDR3 DNA follows: TGCAGCGTTCAGGGGATCTACGAGCAGTACTTC. Its protein is CSVQGIYEQYF.

The rearrangement uses TRBV14 and TRBJ2-1; no firm D call. This CDR3 comprises 15 residues. Germline V CDR1 and CDR2: SGHDN, FVKESK. Trimming removed 4 bases from V and 0 bases from J, with 10 bases in between. The CDR3 reads CASSPTGRSYNEQFF. The CDR3 DNA reads TGTGCCAGCAGCCCGACCGGCCGCTCCTACAATGAGCAGTTCTTC.

This clonotype has more than one count but fewer than ten. V usage is TRBV20-1 and J usage is TRBJ1-2; possible D gene TRBD1, 6 bases. The germline V and J ends were trimmed by 3 bases and 7 bases, with 9 bases remaining between them. Per germline, CDR1 DFQATT and CDR2 SNEGSKA (reference sequence). This CDR3 comprises 11 residues. CDR3 DNA: TGCAGTGCTAGGGGGGGCGCTGGCTACACCTTC. Protein sequence: CSARGGAGYTF.

The chain couples TRBV12-3 or TRBV12-4 to TRBJ2-1; TRBD2 might be the D (6 bases). The CDR3 consists of 15 residues. Trimming left V 1 base short and J 8 bases short, with 15 bases between. CDR3 bases: TGTGCCAGCAGTTTAGGGGACTGGGATATCCATGAGCAGTTCTTC. Translated: CASSLGDWDIHEQFF.

This clonotype was seen ten or more times. The chain has TRBV18 and TRBJ2-3; no reliable D call. Trimming took off 5 bases at V and 4 bases at J, with 10 bases between the two ends. Germline assignment: CDR1 KGHSH and CDR2 LQKENI. This CDR3 region has 13 residues. The CDR3 protein is CASSIRAPDTQYF. DNA of the CDR3: TGTGCCAGCTCAATCAGAGCCCCAGATACGCAGTATTTT.

This clonotype has a handful of counts. The rearrangement uses TRBV5-4 and TRBJ2-1; TRBD2 aligns across 7 bases. The germline V gene encodes CDR1 SGHNT and CDR2 YYREEE (reference sequence). The CDR3 covers 15 residues. Losses at the gene ends were 4 bases for V and 4 bases for J; bases not matched to a gene: 8. As DNA, the CDR3 is TGTGCCAGCAGCAAGGCCGGACTAGAGTACAATGAGCAGTTCTTC. Translating gives CASSKAGLEYNEQFF. Full variable domain (outside the CDR3, taken from reference TRBV5-4 and TRBJ2-1): ETGVTQSPTHLIKTRGQQVTLRCSSQSGHNTVSWYQQALGQGPQFIFQYYREEENGRGNFPPRFSGLQFPNYSSELNVNALELDDSALYLCASSKAGLEYNEQFFGPGTRLTVL.

This clonotype was seen just once. The J gene is TRBJ1-2, the V gene TRBV6-5, with 8 bases fitting TRBD1. The germline CDR1 and CDR2 sequences are MNHEY and SVGAGI. The CDR3 is made up of 14 amino acids. The J segment lost 4 bases and the V segment lost 2 bases, leaving 3 bases of the junction unmatched. DNA for the CDR3: TGTGCCAGCAGTTACCCGACAGGGGCCTATGGCTACACCTTC. Translation gives CASSYPTGAYGYTF.

The V and J genes are TRBV5-1 and TRBJ2-1; D possibly corresponds to TRBD2 (6 bases). The CDR3 covers 16 residues. The germline V gene has CDR1 SGHRS and CDR2 YFSETQ. Deletions cut 0 bases from V and 5 bases from J, with 15 bases between. The DNA for the CDR3 is TGCGCCAGCAGCTTGGCATACGGGAGAATTCACAATGAGCAGTTCTTC. Translation gives CASSLAYGRIHNEQFF.

The table lists this clonotype with a few counts. This chain joins TRBV12-3 or TRBV12-4 and TRBJ2-2, with D unclear. V lost 3 bases, J lost 4 bases, and 6 bases lay in between. The CDR3 runs 13 residues. DNA of the CDR3: TGTGCCAGCAGTTTCCGAGTCACCGGGGAGCTGTTTTTT. This translates into CASSFRVTGELFF.

The chain recombines TRBV5-5 with TRBJ2-1; 9 bases align to TRBD2. The CDR3 contains 17 residues. The ends lost 5 bases at V and 1 base at J; junction bases unmatched: 10. CDR1 is SGHKS and CDR2 is YYEKEE in the germline V gene (reference sequence). CDR3 amino acids: CASSPSLAGRSYNEQFF. CDR3 coding DNA: TGTGCCAGCAGTCCATCCCTAGCGGGACGATCCTACAATGAGCAGTTCTTC.

This clonotype occurred once. Since a much larger clone is just one base distant, this may be a read error. V usage is TRBV28 and J usage is TRBJ2-3; 7 nucleotides agree with TRBD1. The CDR3 loop spans 16 amino acids. Germline V CDR1 and CDR2: MDHEN, SYDVKM. The CDR3 here is CAISLQGHKRFDTQYF. CDR3 bases: TGTGCCATCAGTTTACAGGGGCACAAGAGGTTTGATACGCAGTATTTT.

The chain uses TRBV6-2 or TRBV6-3 and TRBJ2-3; 12 bases line up with TRBD2. CDR1 MNHEY and CDR2 SVGEGT come from the germline V gene. The CDR3 length is 17 residues. J was trimmed by 6 bases and V by 4 bases; bases with no gene match: 11. The CDR3 is CASSFRQTSGSSDTQYF. CDR3 bases: TGTGCCAGCAGTTTCCGTCAGACTAGCGGGAGCTCGGATACGCAGTATTTT.

This clonotype was counted only a few times. The V gene is TRBV30, the J gene TRBJ2-1, with D possibly TRBD2 on 6 matching bases. V was clipped by 2 bases and J by 2 bases, with 13 bases between them. In germline, CDR1 is GTSNPN, CDR2 SVGIG (reference sequence). CDR3 size: 15 residues. In DNA form, the CDR3 reads TGTGCCTGGAGTAGGGGCGGGACGACCTACAATGAGCAGTTCTTC. It is translated as CAWSRGGTTYNEQFF.

DNA of the CDR3: TGTGCCAGCAGATCTACGGAGGGGTACGAGCAGTACTTC. This encodes CASRSTEGYEQYF. The gene calls are TRBV7-2 and TRBJ2-7; possibly TRBD2 for D (6 bases). The V gene lost 6 bases and the J gene lost 4 bases, with 13 bases spanning the gap. Germline values: CDR1 SGHTA, CDR2 FQGNSA. This CDR3 has 13 amino acids.

The chain carries TRBV3-1 and TRBJ2-3, with 7 bases that match TRBD2. The V and J ends lost 4 bases and 4 bases, in that order; junction bases with no gene match: 14. This CDR3 contains 17 residues. Per the germline V gene, CDR1 is LGHDT and CDR2 is YNNKEL (reference sequence). CDR3 coding DNA: TGTGCCAGCAGCCGCGGGTCCGGGAGGATCGGCGCAGATACGCAGTATTTT. Protein sequence: CASSRGSGRIGADTQYF.

The chain couples TRBV19 to TRBJ2-3; D may be TRBD2 (7 bases). The CDR3 sequence is 14 residues long. Trimming took off 6 bases at V and 4 bases at J, with 14 bases between the two ends. Per the germline V gene, CDR1 is LNHDA and CDR2 is SQIVND (reference sequence). In DNA form, the CDR3 reads TGTGCCAGTAGGCTAATCGGGGGGCCAGATACGCAGTATTTT. This translates into CASRLIGGPDTQYF. Using reference TRBV19 and TRBJ2-3 for the parts outside the CDR3, the full variable domain is DGGITQSPKYLFRKEGQNVTLSCEQNLNHDAMYWYRQDPGQGLRLIYYSQIVNDFQKGDIAEGYSVSREKKESFPLTVTSAQKNPTAFYLCASRLIGGPDTQYFGPGTRLTVL.